This T cell receptor (beta chain) emerged from a study of shared clonotypes between healthy human individuals. Terminally differentiated effector memory CD45RA+ cells were left out of the naive CD8 fraction, which was CD45RO-negative and positively selected for CCR7. Sequencing was performed with immunoSEQ multiplex PCR; in TCRdb, only in-frame clones are kept and a portion is missing. The sample lists hundreds of thousands of clones, 85% to 95% occurring once. This TCR was recovered from a man aged 25 to 40 in good health. Sequencing was performed on naive CD8+ T cells sorted from blood.

The CDR3 DNA reads TGCAGCGTTAAGTATAGACTGGGGCAGGAAGAGACCCAGTACTTC. Translating gives CSVKYRLGQEETQYF. The chain couples TRBV29-1 to TRBJ2-5; D is possibly TRBD1 (5 bases). The V end was cut by 5 bases, the J end by 3 bases, with 19 bases between. The CDR3 spans 15 residues. Germline CDR1 SQVTM, CDR2 ANQGSEA.